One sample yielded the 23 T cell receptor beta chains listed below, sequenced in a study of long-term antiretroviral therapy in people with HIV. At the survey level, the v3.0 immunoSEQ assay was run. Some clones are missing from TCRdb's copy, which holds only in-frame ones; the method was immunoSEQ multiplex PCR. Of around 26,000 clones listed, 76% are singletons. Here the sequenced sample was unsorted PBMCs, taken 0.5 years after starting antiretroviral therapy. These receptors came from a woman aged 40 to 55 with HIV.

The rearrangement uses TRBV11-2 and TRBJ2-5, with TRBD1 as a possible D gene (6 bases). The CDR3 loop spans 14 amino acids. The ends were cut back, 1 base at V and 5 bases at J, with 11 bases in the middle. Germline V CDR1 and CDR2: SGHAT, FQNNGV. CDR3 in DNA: TGTGCCAGCAGCTTAGGTACAGGGAAGGAGACCCAGTACTTC. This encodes CASSLGTGKETQYF. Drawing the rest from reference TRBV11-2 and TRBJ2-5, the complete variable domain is EAGVAQSPRYKIIEKRQSVAFWCNPISGHATLYWYQQILGQGPKLLIQFQNNGVVDDSQLPKDRFSAERLKGVDSTLKIQPAKLEDSAVYLCASSLGTGKETQYFGPGTRLLVL.

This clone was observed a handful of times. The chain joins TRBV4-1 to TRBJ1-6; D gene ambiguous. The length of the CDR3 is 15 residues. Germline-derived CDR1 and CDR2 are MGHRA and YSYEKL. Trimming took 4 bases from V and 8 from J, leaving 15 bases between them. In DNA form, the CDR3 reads TGCGCCAGCAGCCCCCAAGTCCGGGCGGATTCACCCCTCCACTTT. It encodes CASSPQVRADSPLHF.

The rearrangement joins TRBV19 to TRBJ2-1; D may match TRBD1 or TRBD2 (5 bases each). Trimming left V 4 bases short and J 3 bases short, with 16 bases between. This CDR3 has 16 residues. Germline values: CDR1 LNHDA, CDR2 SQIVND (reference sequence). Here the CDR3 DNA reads TGTGCCAGTAGTAGAAACGGGGCCCCGGGCTACAATGAGCAGTTCTTC. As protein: CASSRNGAPGYNEQFF.

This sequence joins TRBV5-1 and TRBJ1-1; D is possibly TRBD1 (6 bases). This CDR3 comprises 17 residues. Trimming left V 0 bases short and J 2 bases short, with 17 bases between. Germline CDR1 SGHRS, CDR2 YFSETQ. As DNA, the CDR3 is TGCGCCAGCAGCTTGGGAGGGGGAGAGGGCTCCAACACTGAAGCTTTCTTT. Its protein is CASSLGGGEGSNTEAFF.

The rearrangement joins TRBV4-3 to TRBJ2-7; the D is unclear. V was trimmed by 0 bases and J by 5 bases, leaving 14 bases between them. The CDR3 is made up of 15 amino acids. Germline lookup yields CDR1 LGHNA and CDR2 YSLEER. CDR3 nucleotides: TGCGCCAGCAGCCAAGATGGCAACCGCCTAAACGAGCAGTACTTC. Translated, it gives CASSQDGNRLNEQYF.

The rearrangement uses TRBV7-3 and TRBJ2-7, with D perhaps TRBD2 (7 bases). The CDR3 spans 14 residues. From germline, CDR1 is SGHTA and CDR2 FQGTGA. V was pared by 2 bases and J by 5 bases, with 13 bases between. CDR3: CASSLLWGGNEQYF. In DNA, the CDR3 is TGTGCCAGCAGCTTACTATGGGGGGGCAACGAGCAGTACTTC.

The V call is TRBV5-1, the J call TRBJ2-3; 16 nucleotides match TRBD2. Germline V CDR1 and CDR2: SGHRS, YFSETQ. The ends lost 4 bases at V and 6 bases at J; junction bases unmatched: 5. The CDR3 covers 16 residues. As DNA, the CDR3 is TGCGCCAGCAGCGCGGGACTAGCGGGGGGGCGCGATACGCAGTATTTT. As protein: CASSAGLAGGRDTQYF.

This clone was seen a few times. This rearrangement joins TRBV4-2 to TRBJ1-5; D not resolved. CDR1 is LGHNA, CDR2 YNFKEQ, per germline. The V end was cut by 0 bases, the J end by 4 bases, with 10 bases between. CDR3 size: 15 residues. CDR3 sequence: CASSQEGGRNQPQHF. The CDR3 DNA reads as TGTGCCAGCAGCCAAGAGGGCGGCCGGAATCAGCCCCAGCATTTT.

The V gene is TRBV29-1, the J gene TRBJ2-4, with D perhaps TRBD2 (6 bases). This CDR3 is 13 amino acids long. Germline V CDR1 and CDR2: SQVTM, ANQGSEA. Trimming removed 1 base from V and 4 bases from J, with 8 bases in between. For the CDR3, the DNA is TGCAGCGTTGAAGGGCTAGCGAAAAACATTCAGTACTTC. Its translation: CSVEGLAKNIQYF.

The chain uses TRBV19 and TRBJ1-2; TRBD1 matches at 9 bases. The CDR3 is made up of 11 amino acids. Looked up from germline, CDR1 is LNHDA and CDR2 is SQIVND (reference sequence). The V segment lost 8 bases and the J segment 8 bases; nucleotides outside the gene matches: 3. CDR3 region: CASADRGGYTF. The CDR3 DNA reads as TGTGCCAGTGCGGACAGGGGCGGCTACACCTTC.

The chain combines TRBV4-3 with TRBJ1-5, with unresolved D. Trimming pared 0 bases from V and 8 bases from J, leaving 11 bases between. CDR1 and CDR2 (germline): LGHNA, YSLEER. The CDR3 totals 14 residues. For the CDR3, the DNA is TGCGCCAGCAGCCAAGACGTTATTCGGGAGCCCCAGCATTTT. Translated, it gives CASSQDVIREPQHF.

This chain's CDR3 is CASSLTGEGYGYTF. The DNA for the CDR3 is TGTGCCAGCAGCCTTACAGGGGAAGGCTATGGCTACACCTTC. The rearrangement joins TRBV7-3 to TRBJ1-2; 7 bases agree with TRBD1. CDR1 and CDR2 from the germline V gene are SGHTA and FQGTGA. The V gene end was trimmed by 5 bases and the J gene end by 4 bases; junction bases not matched to a gene: 7. The CDR3 has 14 amino acids.

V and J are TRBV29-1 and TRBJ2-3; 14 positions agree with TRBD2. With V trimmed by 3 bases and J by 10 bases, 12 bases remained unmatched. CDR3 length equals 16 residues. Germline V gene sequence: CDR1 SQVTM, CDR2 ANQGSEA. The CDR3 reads CSVDINGLAGGGAQYF. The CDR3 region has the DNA TGCAGCGTTGACATAAATGGACTAGCGGGGGGAGGGGCGCAGTATTTT.

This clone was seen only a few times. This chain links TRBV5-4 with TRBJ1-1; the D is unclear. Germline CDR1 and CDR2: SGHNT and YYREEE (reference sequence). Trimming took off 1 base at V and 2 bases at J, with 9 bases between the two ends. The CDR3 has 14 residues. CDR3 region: CASSLKDLNTEAFF. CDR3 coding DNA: TGTGCCAGCAGCTTGAAGGACCTTAACACTGAAGCTTTCTTT. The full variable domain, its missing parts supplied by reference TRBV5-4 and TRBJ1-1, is ETGVTQSPTHLIKTRGQQVTLRCSSQSGHNTVSWYQQALGQGPQFIFQYYREEENGRGNFPPRFSGLQFPNYSSELNVNALELDDSALYLCASSLKDLNTEAFFGQGTRLTVV.

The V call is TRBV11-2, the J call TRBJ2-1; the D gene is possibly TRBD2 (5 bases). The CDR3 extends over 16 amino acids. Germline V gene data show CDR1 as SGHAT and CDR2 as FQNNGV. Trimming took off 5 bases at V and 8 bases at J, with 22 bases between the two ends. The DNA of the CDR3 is TGTGCCAGCAGCGCGGCCCCCACGGGGTCAATCTATGAGCAGTTCTTC. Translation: CASSAAPTGSIYEQFF.

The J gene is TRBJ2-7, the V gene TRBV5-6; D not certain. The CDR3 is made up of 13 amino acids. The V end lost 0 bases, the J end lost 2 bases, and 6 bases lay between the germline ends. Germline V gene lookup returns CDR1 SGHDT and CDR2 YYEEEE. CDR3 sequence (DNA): TGTGCCAGCAGCTTGGGCAGTCCCTACGAGCAGTACTTC. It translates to CASSLGSPYEQYF.

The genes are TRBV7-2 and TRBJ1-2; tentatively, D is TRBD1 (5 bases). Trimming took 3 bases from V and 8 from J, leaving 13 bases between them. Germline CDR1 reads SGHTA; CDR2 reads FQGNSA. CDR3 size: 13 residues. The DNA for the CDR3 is TGTGCCAGCAGCTTGCAGGGAAATAGGGGCTACACCTTC. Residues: CASSLQGNRGYTF.

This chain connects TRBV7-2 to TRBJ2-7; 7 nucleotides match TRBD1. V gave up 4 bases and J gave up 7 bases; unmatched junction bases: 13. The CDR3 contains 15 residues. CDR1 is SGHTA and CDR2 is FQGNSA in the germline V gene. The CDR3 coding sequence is TGTGCCAGCAGCTCCGGGACAGCGGCCTCGCGAGAGCAGTACTTC. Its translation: CASSSGTAASREQYF.

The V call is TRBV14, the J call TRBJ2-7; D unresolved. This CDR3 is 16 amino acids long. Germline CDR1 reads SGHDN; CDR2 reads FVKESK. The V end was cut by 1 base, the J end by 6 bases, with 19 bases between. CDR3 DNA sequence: TGTGCCAGCAGCCAAGGATCCGGGTTAATAAAGGGCGAGCAGTACTTC. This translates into CASSQGSGLIKGEQYF.

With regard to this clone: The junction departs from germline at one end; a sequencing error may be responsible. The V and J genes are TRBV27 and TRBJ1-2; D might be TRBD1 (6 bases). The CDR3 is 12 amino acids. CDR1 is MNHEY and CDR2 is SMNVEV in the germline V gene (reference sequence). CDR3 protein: CASSLGRQDLNF. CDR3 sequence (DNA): TGTGCCAGCAGTTTGGGTCGACAGGACCTAAACTTC.

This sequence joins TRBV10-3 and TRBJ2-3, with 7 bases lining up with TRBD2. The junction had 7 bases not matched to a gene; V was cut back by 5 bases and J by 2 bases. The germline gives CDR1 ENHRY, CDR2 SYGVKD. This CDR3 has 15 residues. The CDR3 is CAISTSDLSTDTQYF. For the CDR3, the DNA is TGTGCCATCAGTACTAGCGACCTATCCACAGATACGCAGTATTTT.

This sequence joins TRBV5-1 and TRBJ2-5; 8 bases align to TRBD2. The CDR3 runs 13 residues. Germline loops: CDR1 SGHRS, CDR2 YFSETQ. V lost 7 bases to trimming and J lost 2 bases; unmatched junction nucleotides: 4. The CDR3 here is CASQSGGQETQYF. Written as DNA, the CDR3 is TGCGCCAGCCAAAGCGGGGGACAAGAGACCCAGTACTTC.

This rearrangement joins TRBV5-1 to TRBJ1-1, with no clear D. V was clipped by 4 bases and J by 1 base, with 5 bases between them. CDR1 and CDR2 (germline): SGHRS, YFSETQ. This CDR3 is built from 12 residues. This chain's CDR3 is CASSAPNTEAFF. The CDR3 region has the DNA TGCGCCAGCAGCGCACCGAACACTGAAGCTTTCTTT.